This TCR beta chain was retrieved from a study of T cells in women clearing cervical HPV infection. About the research overall: Donors had HPV16-related CIN3 or worse; 2 had invasive cancer. Study-wide results and caveats: Controls had more TRBV6-7 (about 0.15%) than cases (approximately 0.11%).

Prevalent HPV16 infections were excluded; only incident single HPV16 infections included. The CDR3 is made up of 15 amino acids. Germline V gene sequence: CDR1 SQVTM, CDR2 ANQGSEA. Turning to this clone: What it recognizes is unknown. The sequence runs out 3 residues before the end of the CDR3; the remainder is reconstructed from the germline J gene.

Profiled with immunoSEQ multiplex PCR; TCRdb holds only in-frame clones, not every one. The sample table includes fewer than 25,000 clones. The sequence was collected from a woman between 18 and 70 years old with a cervical HPV16 infection that either progressed to CIN3+ or cleared (not recorded which). The chain joins TRBV29-1 to TRBJ2-5; D call uncertain. Sequencing used blood buffy coat. CDR3 DNA, as far as it was read: TGCAGCGTTGAAGATAGGGCTAAGTCCACAGATACC. Translated: CSVEDRAKSTDT. The complete CDR3 reads CSVEDRAKSTDTQYF. The full variable domain, its missing parts supplied by reference TRBV29-1 and TRBJ2-5, is SAVISQKPSRDICQRGTSLTIQCQVDSQVTMMFWYRQQPGQSLTLIATANQGSEATYESGFVIDKFPISRPNLTFSTLTVSNMSPEDSSIYLCSVEDRAKSTDTQYFGPGTRLLVL.